The 2 T cell receptor beta chains in this list originate from one sample, sequenced in a study of tumor-infiltrating lymphocytes in glioblastoma multiforme. Multiple V-beta primers and a C-beta primer amplified TCRB from RNA. TCRdb reanalysed the multiplex PCR reads using MiXCR and keeps one entry per CDR3 protein. Of about 13,000 distinct CDR3 sequences in the sample, approximately 70% were seen once. Input material: brain tumor tissue. The receptor source for this set is a male donor with glioblastoma.

The rearrangement uses TRBV10-2 and TRBJ2-3; TRBD1 might be the D (6 bases). Trimming removed 2 bases from V and 8 bases from J, with 17 bases in between. CDR1 is WSHSY and CDR2 is SAAADI in the germline V gene. CDR3 length: 15 residues. CDR3 loop: CASSEVGAGAGTQYF. CDR3 sequence (DNA): TGCGCCAGCAGTGAGGTAGGGGCAGGGGCAGGTACGCAGTATTTT.

By its share, this clonotype is medium-sized. This rearrangement joins TRBV4-1 to TRBJ2-3; a weak D match, TRBD1 (5 bases). Trimming pared 3 bases from V and 1 base from J, leaving 8 bases between. Germline loops: CDR1 MGHRA, CDR2 YSYEKL. The CDR3 spans 14 residues. The DNA for the CDR3 is TGCGCCAGCAGCCAGAAACAGGGCACAGATACGCAGTATTTT. It translates to CASSQKQGTDTQYF.